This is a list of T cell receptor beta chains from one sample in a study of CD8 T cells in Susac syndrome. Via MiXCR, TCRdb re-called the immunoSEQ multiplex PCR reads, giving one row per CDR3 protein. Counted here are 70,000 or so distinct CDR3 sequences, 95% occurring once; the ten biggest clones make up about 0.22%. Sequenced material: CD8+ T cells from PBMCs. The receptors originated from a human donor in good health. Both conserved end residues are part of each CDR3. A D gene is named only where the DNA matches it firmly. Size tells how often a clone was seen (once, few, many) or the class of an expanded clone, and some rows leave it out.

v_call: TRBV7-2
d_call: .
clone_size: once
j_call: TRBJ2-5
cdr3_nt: TGTGCCAGCAGCCGATCGGGAACAGCCAAGCAAGAGACCCAGTACTTC
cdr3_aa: CASSRSGTAKQETQYF

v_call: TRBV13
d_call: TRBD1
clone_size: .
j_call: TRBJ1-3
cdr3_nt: TGTGCCAGCAGCCCCCTCCGGGACAGCTCTGGAAACACCATATATTTT
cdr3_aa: CASSPLRDSSGNTIYF

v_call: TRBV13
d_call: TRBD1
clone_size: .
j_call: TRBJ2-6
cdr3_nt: TGTGCCAGCAGCCTCAGGGGGCCTGGGGCCAACGTCCTGACTTTC
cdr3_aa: CASSLRGPGANVLTF

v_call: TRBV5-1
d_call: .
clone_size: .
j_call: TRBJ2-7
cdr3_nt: TGCGCCAGCAGCTTGAGAGGGAGCGAGCAGTACTTC
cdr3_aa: CASSLRGSEQYF

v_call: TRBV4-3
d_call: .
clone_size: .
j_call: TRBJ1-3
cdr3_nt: TGCGCCAGCAGCCAAGGAGCAGGAGACACCATATATTTT
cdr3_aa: CASSQGAGDTIYF

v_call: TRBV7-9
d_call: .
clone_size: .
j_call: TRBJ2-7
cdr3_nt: TGTGCCAGCAGCTTAGGGCAGGCTATCCAAGAGCAGTACTTC
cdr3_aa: CASSLGQAIQEQYF

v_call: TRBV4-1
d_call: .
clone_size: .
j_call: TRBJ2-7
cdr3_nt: TGCGCCAGCAGTCAAGGGGCTCAGGAAGAGCAGTACTTC
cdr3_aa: CASSQGAQEEQYF

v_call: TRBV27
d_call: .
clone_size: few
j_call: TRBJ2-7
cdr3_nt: TGTGCCAGCAGTTTGGTGGCGGGAATGAGCTCCTACGAGCAGTACTTC
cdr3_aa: CASSLVAGMSSYEQYF

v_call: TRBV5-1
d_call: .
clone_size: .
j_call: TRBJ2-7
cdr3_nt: TGCGCCAGCAGTCCCCGTCCGAACTCCTACGAGCAGTACTTC
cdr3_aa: CASSPRPNSYEQYF

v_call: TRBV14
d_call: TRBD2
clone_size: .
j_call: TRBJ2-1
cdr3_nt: TGTGCCAGCAGCCCACTAGCGGGGGGTGGCAATGAGCAGTTCTTC
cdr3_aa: CASSPLAGGGNEQFF

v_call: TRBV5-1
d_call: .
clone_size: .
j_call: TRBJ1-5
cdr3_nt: TGCGCCAGCAGCTTGGTGGGGGAACAGCCCCAGCATTTT
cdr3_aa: CASSLVGEQPQHF

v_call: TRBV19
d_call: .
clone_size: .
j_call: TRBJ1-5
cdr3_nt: TGTGCCAGTAGGGTGACGGTGGGGAATCAGCCCCAGCATTTT
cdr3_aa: CASRVTVGNQPQHF